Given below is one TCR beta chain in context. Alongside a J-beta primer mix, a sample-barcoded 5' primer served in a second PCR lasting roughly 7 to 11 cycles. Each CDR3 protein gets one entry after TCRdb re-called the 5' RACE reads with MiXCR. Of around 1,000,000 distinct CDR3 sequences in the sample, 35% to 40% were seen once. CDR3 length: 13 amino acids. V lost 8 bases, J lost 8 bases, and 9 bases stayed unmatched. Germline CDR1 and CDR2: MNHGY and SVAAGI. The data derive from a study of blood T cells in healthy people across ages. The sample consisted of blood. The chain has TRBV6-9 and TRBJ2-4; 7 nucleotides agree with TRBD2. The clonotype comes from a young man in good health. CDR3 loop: CASVRTRGYIQYF. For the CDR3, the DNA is TGTGCCAGCGTTAGGACTAGAGGCTACATTCAGTACTTC.